This T cell receptor (beta chain) was captured by sequencing in a study of blood T cells in healthy people across ages. The CDR3 is 13 residues long. J gave up 10 bases and V 8 bases, and 13 bases lay outside the gene matches. Germline CDR1 and CDR2: SNHLY and FYNNEI. Study-level results: Older age went with lower TCR beta diversity per million T cells, in a roughly linear way.

A word on this clonotype: Antigen specificity is unknown.

Using a J-beta primer mix together with a sample-barcoded 5' primer, a second PCR was run for about 6 to 11 cycles. A tag from a template-switch adaptor with 12 random nucleotides marked each cDNA molecule. MiXCR, run by TCRdb on the 5' RACE reads, gives a single entry per CDR3 protein. The sample contains around 1,500,000 distinct CDR3 sequences, approximately 40% of which appear only once. The sequence derives from a woman aged 18-29 years in good health. The chain carries TRBV2 and TRBJ1-2; 7 bases are shared with TRBD1. Sequencing used blood. The DNA for the CDR3 is TGTGCCAGCTTTCGACAGGGTCTTACTTTCTACACCTTC. It is translated as CASFRQGLTFYTF. The full variable domain, rest sourced from reference TRBV2 and TRBJ1-2, is EPEVTQTPSHQVTQMGQEVILRCVPISNHLYFYWYRQILGQKVEFLVSFYNNEISEKSEIFDDQFSVERPDGSNFTLKIRSTKLEDSAMYFCASFRQGLTFYTFGSGTRLTVV.